The 2 T cell receptor beta chains listed next were all sequenced from one sample in a study of monozygotic twins with inflammatory bowel disease. Each CDR3 protein gets one entry in TCRdb, which reprocessed the 5' RACE reads and gives no DNA. Seen in this sample are a few hundred thousand distinct CDR3 sequences; the ten most common clones hold approximately 2.8%. Sequences were obtained from blood. Source of these receptors: a human donor with ulcerative colitis or Crohn's disease, or a healthy co-twin of an affected twin (not recorded which).

The rearrangement links TRBV10-3 to TRBJ1-4; the TCRdb D gene call, TRBD1, has no DNA to confirm it. This CDR3 is built from 14 residues. Germline V gene sequence: CDR1 ENHRY, CDR2 SYGVKD. The CDR3 loop reads CAISERGINEKLFF.

This chain uses TRBV19 with TRBJ1-1; TCRdb's D call, TRBD1, is unchecked because there is no DNA. The V gene's germline CDR1 is LNHDA and CDR2 SQIVND (reference sequence). This CDR3 is 13 amino acids long. The CDR3 region is CASRTAENTEAFF.